A single T cell receptor beta chain is shown here with its context. This entry comes from a study of multiple sclerosis patients with progressive multifocal leukoencephalopathy. Method: immunoSEQ multiplex PCR; TCRdb's copy keeps in-frame clones and lacks some. The sample contains fewer than 40,000 clones, approximately 92% of which appear only once. With 3 bases removed from V and 7 bases from J, the gap between germline ends came to 6 bases. CDR1 is LGHNA and CDR2 is YSLEER in the germline V gene. The CDR3 runs to 11 residues. The time point: before natalizumab initiation. The sequenced sample consisted of PBMCs. The V and J genes are TRBV4-3 and TRBJ2-5, with D unresolved. The TCR sequence derives from a man under 40 with multiple sclerosis. The CDR3 spells CASSQGGTQYF. CDR3 DNA sequence: TGCGCCAGCAGCCAGGGCGGGACCCAGTACTTC.